This TCR beta chain was identified during a study of blood T cell repertoires in COVID-19 (dated by TCRdb to 2018 to 2021). Concerning the study at large: The collaborator samples originated in the United States, Italy and Spain and spanned the acute and convalescent phases of COVID-19. Sample metadata almost always included a de-identified subject ID, COVID-19 status, age in years and sex. The prospective study material was composed of cDNA or gDNA derived from T cells, B-cell-depleted T cells, or PBMCs. Where available, HLA class I and class II types were obtained from metadata supplied by the sample provider rather than from assay-based typing. The repertoires were made available in a free public database intended to serve as a resource for research on the immune response to SARS-CoV-2. Subjects who had been exposed to COVID-19, were actively infected with it, or had recovered from it provided the deeply sampled blood TCRbeta repertoires that made up the dataset. Samples came from the ongoing ImmuneRACE study (first 160 participants) plus 1,254 subjects from 6 global collaborators.

In this sample, this clone turned up once. Its antigen specificity is not known. No much larger clone exists at a distance of one base, and base qualities are not known. For this chain, trimming is 0 bases at the V end and 7 bases at the J end, and the number of junction bases without a gene match is 8. Looking up the germline V gene yields CDR1 SGHRS and CDR2 YFSETQ. There are 15 amino acids in the CDR3, from cysteine to phenylalanine inclusive. Of the read, only the CDR3 DNA is kept; its 45 bases are in frame from base 1. The immunoSEQ Assay, a bias-controlled multiplex PCR, was used to amplify TCRbeta CDR3 regions from genomic DNA. Concerning the study's data processing: The number of nucleated cells in each sample was estimated from the amplification of reference gene primers within the assay. To quantify the absolute abundance of each unique TCRbeta CDR3 rearrangement, sequence reads were collapsed and filtered. Productive Simpson clonality was computed per sample as the square root of Simpson's diversity index over productive rearrangements. In its TCRdb copy, this immuneACCESS table keeps in-frame sequences only and misses some clones. Where compared with another copy, unresolved V genes explain less than half of these, and the others have no known cause. The D gene and trimming were derived from the DNA, and the V and J assignments and clone size from that table. For this sample the table gives approximately 170,000 clones, of which about four fifths were detected only once. Of the sample, 2.5% to 3% falls within the top ten clones.

At one collaborating source in Seattle, patients were enrolled during active infection and were followed longitudinally through the course of disease. Each collaborating institution followed its own protocols to collect whole blood in K2EDTA tubes. Collaborator samples were shipped for TCRbeta analysis as frozen whole blood, isolated PBMCs, or DNA extracted from either sample type. Paper-wide results and their limitations: The amount of clinical and demographic metadata varied by source and participant and was provided uncurated.

The source material was peripheral blood. Here the chain combines TRBV5-1 and TRBJ2-3; the central 7 bases match TRBD2. The clonotype comes from a woman aged 80 or older with COVID-19, enrolled during active disease. The CDR3 here reads CASSLALAAGYTQYF. The sequenced DNA: TGCGCCAGCAGCTTGGCCCTAGCGGCGGGGTATACGCAGTATTTT.